A single sample is the source of the 10 T cell receptor beta chains below, sequenced in a study of identical twins. MiXCR, applied by TCRdb to the 5' RACE reads, yields one record per CDR3 protein. Of roughly 480,000 distinct CDR3 sequences in the sample, about 24% are singletons; the top ten hold around 3%. The same specimen was also included in a second study, on T cells expressing NK-cell markers.

The sequencing sample was made of CD4+ T cells sorted from blood. The origin of the receptors is a young woman in good health.

This chain connects TRBV9 to TRBJ2-3; D is ambiguous. This CDR3 is 15 amino acids long. Germline V CDR1 and CDR2: SGDLS, YYNGEE. The ends were cut back, 2 bases at V and 2 bases at J, with 12 bases in the middle. The CDR3 region has the DNA TGTGCCAGCAGCGTGCTGGACGGCTTCACAGATACGCAGTATTTT. It yields the protein CASSVLDGFTDTQYF.

This clonotype was observed at least ten times. CDR3 bases: TGTGCCAGCAGTCTGACAGCAACTAATGAAAAACTGTTTTTT. It encodes CASSLTATNEKLFF. The chain employs TRBV12-3 or TRBV12-4 and TRBJ1-4; D perhaps matches TRBD1 (5 bases). V shed 5 bases and J shed 0 bases, with 7 bases lying between them. The CDR3 covers 14 residues.

This sequence joins TRBV7-2 and TRBJ2-1, with D perhaps matching TRBD2 (6 bases). CDR3 length equals 14 residues. The germline V gene has CDR1 SGHTA and CDR2 FQGNSA. V lost 5 bases to trimming and J lost 5 bases, with 13 bases between them. The CDR3 here is CASSETRGHNEQFF. The CDR3 DNA sequence: TGTGCCAGCAGCGAGACTAGGGGCCACAATGAGCAGTTCTTC.

There are a few counts of this clonotype. The V gene is TRBV20-1, the J gene TRBJ1-1, with 11 bases fitting TRBD1. J lost 5 bases, V lost 3 bases, and 5 bases had no gene match. CDR3 length: 14 amino acids. CDR1 and CDR2 from the germline V gene are DFQATT and SNEGSKA (reference sequence). The CDR3 DNA sequence: TGCAGTGCTAGGCCCGGGACAGGGGGGACTGAAGCTTTCTTT. Translation gives CSARPGTGGTEAFF.

V is TRBV6-5 and J is TRBJ1-6; D perhaps matches TRBD1 (5 bases). The CDR3 sequence is 16 residues long. CDR1 is MNHEY and CDR2 is SVGAGI in the germline V gene. V was cut by 2 bases and J by 9 bases, with 17 bases left in between. In DNA, the CDR3 is TGTGCCAGCAGTTACGGAGGGAAGGTTCAGGGTTCACCCCTCCACTTT. Amino acid sequence: CASSYGGKVQGSPLHF.

The chain combines TRBV7-3 with TRBJ1-1; D gene ambiguous. Germline values: CDR1 SGHTA, CDR2 FQGTGA. This CDR3 has 14 residues. V lost 5 bases, J lost 6 bases, and 16 bases lay in between. DNA for the CDR3: TGTGCCAGCAGCCCCCTGTCTGGGAGCGCTGAAGCTTTCTTT. Protein: CASSPLSGSAEAFF.

This clonotype was counted between two and nine times. The chain combines TRBV20-1 with TRBJ2-7; 9 nucleotides match TRBD1. The germline V gene encodes CDR1 DFQATT and CDR2 SNEGSKA (reference sequence). This CDR3 region has 12 residues. The V gene end was trimmed by 3 bases and the J gene end by 5 bases; junction bases not matched to a gene: 2. As DNA, the CDR3 is TGCAGTGCTAGTGGGGACAGGGACGAGCAGTACTTC. It codes for CSASGDRDEQYF.

This chain joins TRBV20-1 and TRBJ1-1, with D possibly being TRBD1 (5 bases). Germline CDR1 reads DFQATT; CDR2 reads SNEGSKA (reference sequence). The CDR3 runs 12 residues. V shed 3 bases and J shed 7 bases, with 12 bases lying between them. Written as DNA, the CDR3 is TGCAGTGCTAGTGCAGGGTTGGGTGAAGCTTTCTTT. Its protein product is CSASAGLGEAFF.

Here the CDR3 DNA reads TGTGCCAGCAACCCACAGGGCTTCTATGGCTACACCTTC. It yields the protein CASNPQGFYGYTF. This rearrangement joins TRBV6-6 to TRBJ1-2; a possible D gene is TRBD1 (6 bases). The CDR3 consists of 13 residues. V was cut by 7 bases and J by 4 bases, with 13 bases left in between. Germline loops: CDR1 MNHNY, CDR2 SVGAGI (reference sequence).

The chain employs TRBV29-1 and TRBJ2-7, with unresolved D. CDR3 length: 12 amino acids. Trimming removed 4 bases at V and 2 bases at J, with 9 bases between. CDR1 is SQVTM, CDR2 ANQGSEA, per germline. The chain's CDR3 is CSVGIWAYEQYF. The CDR3 nucleotides are TGCAGCGTTGGAATTTGGGCCTACGAGCAGTACTTC.